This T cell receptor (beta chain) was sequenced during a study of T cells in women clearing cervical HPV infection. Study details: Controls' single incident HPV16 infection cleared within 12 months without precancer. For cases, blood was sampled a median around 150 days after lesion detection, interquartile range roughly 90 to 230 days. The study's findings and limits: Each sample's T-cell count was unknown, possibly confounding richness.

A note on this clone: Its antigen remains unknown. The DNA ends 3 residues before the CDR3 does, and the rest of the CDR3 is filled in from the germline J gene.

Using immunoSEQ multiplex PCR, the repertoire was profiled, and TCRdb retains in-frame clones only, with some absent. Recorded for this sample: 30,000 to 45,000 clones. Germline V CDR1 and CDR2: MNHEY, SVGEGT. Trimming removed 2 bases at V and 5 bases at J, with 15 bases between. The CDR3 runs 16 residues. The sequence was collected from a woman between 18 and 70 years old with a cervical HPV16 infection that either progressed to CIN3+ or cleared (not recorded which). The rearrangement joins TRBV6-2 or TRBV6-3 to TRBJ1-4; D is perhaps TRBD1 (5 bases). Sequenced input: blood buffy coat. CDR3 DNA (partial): TGTGCCAGCAGTTACCCAAAACAGGTTTTAAATGAAAAA. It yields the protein CASSYPKQVLNEK. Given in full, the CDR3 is CASSYPKQVLNEKLFF.